This T cell receptor (beta chain) stems from a study of response to subunit inactivated influenza vaccine. In its sample, this clonotype was seen a few times. Per the germline V gene, CDR1 is DFQATT and CDR2 is SNEGSKA (reference sequence). Trimming stripped 0 bases from V and 0 bases from J, with 9 bases between. The CDR3 has 15 amino acids. Via MiXCR, TCRdb re-called the RT-PCR reads, giving one row per CDR3 protein. In the table there are hundreds of thousands of distinct CDR3 sequences, approximately 15% of which are singletons. Sample: PBMCs from blood, taken roughly 2 weeks before vaccination. The TCR comes from a man aged 50 to 59 who received an inactivated influenza vaccine. J is TRBJ2-1 and V is TRBV20-1; D not resolved. In DNA form, the CDR3 reads TGCAGTGCTAGAGATTCCGGAAGCTCCTACAATGAGCAGTTCTTC. Protein sequence: CSARDSGSSYNEQFF.